Reported below is one T cell receptor beta chain. Antigen specificity is unknown. The data stem from a study of memory CD4+ T cells and cytomegalovirus serostatus. On the study more broadly: This sample comes from healthy Belgian adults, 9 CMV seropositive, about 25 seronegative.

The sort gate was single viable CD3+CD4+CD8-CD45RO+ cells for memory CD4+ T cells. Donors' CMV status reflects serum IgG against pp150, pp28, p38, p52. Findings of the study overall: Each of 65 to 75 CMV-associated TCRbeta sequences occurred in one to five individuals.

Original handling: Out-of-frame sequences were removed, leaving a few million distinct TCRbeta sequences. TCRdb's copy holds only in-frame clones and misses some; the assay was immunoSEQ multiplex PCR. V and J calls and clone size are given by that table; D and trimming were obtained from the DNA. This table holds under 40,000 clones, about 80% found once. In germline, CDR1 is SGHTA, CDR2 FQGNSA. The CDR3 runs to 14 residues. The V gene lost 5 bases and the J gene lost 5 bases, with 15 bases spanning the gap. The sequenced material came from memory CD4+ T cells from blood. V gene TRBV7-2 combines with J gene TRBJ1-1; D possibly corresponds to TRBD1 (5 bases). This clonotype was sampled from an adult in good health and CMV-seropositive. CDR3 coding DNA: TGTGCCAGCAGCCCCCTGGCCGGGACGACTGAAGCTTTCTTT. This encodes CASSPLAGTTEAFF.